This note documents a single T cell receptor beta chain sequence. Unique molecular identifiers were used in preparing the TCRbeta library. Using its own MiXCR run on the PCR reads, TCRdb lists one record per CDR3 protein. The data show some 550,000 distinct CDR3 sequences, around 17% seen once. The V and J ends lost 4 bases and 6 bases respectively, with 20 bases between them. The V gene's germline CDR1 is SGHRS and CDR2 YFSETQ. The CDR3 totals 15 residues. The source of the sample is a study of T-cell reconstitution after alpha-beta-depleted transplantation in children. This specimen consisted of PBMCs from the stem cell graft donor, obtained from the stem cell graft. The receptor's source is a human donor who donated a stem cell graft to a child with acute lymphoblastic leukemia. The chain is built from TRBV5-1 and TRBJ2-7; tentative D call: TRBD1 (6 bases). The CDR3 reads CASSPEGHLLFEQYF. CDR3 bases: TGCGCCAGCAGCCCAGAGGGACACCTCTTGTTCGAGCAGTACTTC.